What follows are 9 T cell receptor beta chains derived from one specimen sequenced in a study of blood T cells in healthy people across ages. A second about 7 to 12 cycle PCR used barcoded and J-beta primers. Via MiXCR, TCRdb re-called the 5' RACE reads, giving one row per CDR3 protein. The sample shows almost 300,000 distinct CDR3 sequences, less than 30% of them seen only once. Sequences were obtained from blood. The receptors stem from a woman in her seventies in good health.

Here the CDR3 DNA reads TGCGCCAGTGGGACGCCTGCTCTGGGTGGGGCCAACGTCCTGACTTTC. Translating it yields CASGTPALGGANVLTF. The J gene is TRBJ2-6, the V gene TRBV10-2; D may correspond to TRBD1 or TRBD2 (5 bases each). Germline V gene lookup returns CDR1 WSHSY and CDR2 SAAADI. V was pared by 9 bases and J by 3 bases, with 18 bases between. The CDR3 consists of 16 residues.

V usage is TRBV28 and J usage is TRBJ2-1; 7 nucleotides match TRBD2. The CDR3 covers 16 residues. CDR1 and CDR2 (germline): MDHEN, SYDVKM. The trim removed 2 bases at V and 7 bases at J, leaving 11 bases unmatched. The CDR3: CASSLMGREWGNEQFF. The CDR3 bases are TGTGCCAGCAGTTTAATGGGGCGGGAGTGGGGAAATGAGCAGTTCTTC.

This chain links TRBV20-1 with TRBJ2-1; TRBD1 aligns across 10 bases. The CDR3 covers 14 residues. The germline V gene has CDR1 DFQATT and CDR2 SNEGSKA (reference sequence). The V and J ends lost 4 bases and 8 bases, in that order; junction bases with no gene match: 8. In DNA, the CDR3 is TGCAGTGCTACTTCCGGGACAGGGGTATATGAGCAGTTCTTC. Its translation is CSATSGTGVYEQFF.

The chain is built from TRBV5-1 and TRBJ1-6; D ambiguous. The CDR3 runs to 15 residues. CDR1 and CDR2 (germline): SGHRS, YFSETQ. Between the trimmed V and J ends, which lost 1 base and 7 bases, there was a span of 12 bases. The CDR3 sequence: CASSLTGRQNSPLHF. The CDR3 DNA sequence: TGCGCCAGCAGCTTGACGGGCAGACAAAATTCACCCCTCCACTTT.

The sample holds a few counts of this clonotype. V usage is TRBV28 and J usage is TRBJ2-3, with TRBD2 identical over 11 bases. This CDR3 spans 15 amino acids. V was clipped by 9 bases and J by 0 bases; unmatched bases: 5. The germline CDR1 and CDR2 sequences are MDHEN and SYDVKM. CDR3 sequence (DNA): TGTGCCAGTAGCGGGAGGGGGGCTAGCACAGATACGCAGTATTTT. Its translation is CASSGRGASTDTQYF.

This clonotype was observed a handful of times. CDR3: CASSQGSSGRTDTQYF. CDR3 bases: TGTGCCAGCAGCCAGGGGAGTAGCGGGAGAACCGATACGCAGTATTTT. The V call is TRBV3-1, the J call TRBJ2-3, with 9 bases that match TRBD2. The CDR3 consists of 16 residues. The trim removed 3 bases at V and 6 bases at J, leaving 10 bases unmatched. Germline loops: CDR1 LGHDT, CDR2 YNNKEL (reference sequence).

V gene TRBV5-1 combines with J gene TRBJ2-5; 7 positions match TRBD2. Losses at the gene ends were 4 bases for V and 4 bases for J; bases not matched to a gene: 4. CDR3 length: 13 amino acids. CDR1 and CDR2 from the germline V gene are SGHRS and YFSETQ. The CDR3 DNA follows: TGCGCCAGCAGCCGTTGGGGGGGAGAGACCCAGTACTTC. It encodes CASSRWGGETQYF.

This clonotype was recorded a few times. The V call is TRBV19, the J call TRBJ2-5; TRBD2 agrees at 7 bases. The J call may be mistaken, given a closer DNA end match to TRBJ2-1. CDR1 is LNHDA, CDR2 SQIVND, per germline (reference sequence). The CDR3 has 15 residues. CDR3 region: CASKEGGKQYNEQFF. For the CDR3, the DNA is TGTGCCAGTAAGGAGGGAGGGAAGCAATACAATGAGCAGTTCTTC.

This sequence joins TRBV5-6 and TRBJ1-1; D is unclear. CDR3 length: 12 residues. The germline V and J ends were trimmed by 0 bases and 8 bases, with 8 bases remaining between them. Per germline, CDR1 SGHDT and CDR2 YYEEEE. The CDR3 spells CASSLAYEEAFF. The CDR3 DNA is TGTGCCAGCAGCTTGGCGTACGAAGAAGCTTTCTTT.